What follows describes a single T cell receptor (beta chain). Germline lookup yields CDR1 SGHAT and CDR2 FQNNGV. V shed 5 bases, J shed 4 bases, and the junction held 4 bases outside the gene matches. The CDR3 length is 14 residues. Individuals aged about 18 to 95 years were recruited from 24 US areas. Clones were read by immunoSEQ multiplex PCR, and TCRdb kept only the in-frame ones, dropping some. Counted here are approximately 480,000 clones, approximately 90% occurring once; the ten biggest clones make up roughly 0.7%. The sample comes from a study of blood T cell repertoires in COVID-19. This receptor was taken from a woman under 30 who had recovered from COVID-19. The rearrangement uses TRBV11-2 and TRBJ1-3; 8 bases fit TRBD1. The sample comprised PBMCs or T cells enriched from blood (not recorded which). This CDR3 is CASSQDRVGNTIYF. CDR3 coding DNA: TGTGCCAGCAGCCAGGACAGGGTGGGAAACACCATATATTTT. The whole variable domain, filled in from reference TRBV11-2 and TRBJ1-3, reads EAGVAQSPRYKIIEKRQSVAFWCNPISGHATLYWYQQILGQGPKLLIQFQNNGVVDDSQLPKDRFSAERLKGVDSTLKIQPAKLEDSAVYLCASSQDRVGNTIYFGEGSWLTVV.